This entry lists 5 T cell receptor beta chains sequenced from one sample in a study of blood T cell repertoires in COVID-19. The protocol was immunoSEQ multiplex PCR, while the TCRdb copy is restricted to in-frame clones and leaves out a portion. The sample includes under 45,000 clones, 78% of them seen just once. Material for sequencing was peripheral blood. The receptors shown here come from a man aged 60-69 years with acute or convalescent COVID-19.

The chain employs TRBV19 and TRBJ2-2; 7 bases fit TRBD1. The CDR3 totals 16 residues. CDR1 LNHDA and CDR2 SQIVND come from the germline V gene (reference sequence). The J segment lost 4 bases and the V segment lost 3 bases, leaving 8 bases of the junction unmatched. CDR3 nucleotide sequence: TGTGCCAGTAGTATTAAGGGGGCGACGGGCACCGGGGAGCTGTTTTTT. Translating gives CASSIKGATGTGELFF.

In its sample, this clone was seen a few times. This chain links TRBV2 with TRBJ2-2; TRBD1 matches at 9 bases. J gave up 1 base and V 5 bases, and 8 bases lay outside the gene matches. CDR3 length: 17 residues. Germline loops: CDR1 SNHLY, CDR2 FYNNEI. CDR3 sequence reads: CASSPRWGQGNTGELFF. Written as DNA, the CDR3 is TGTGCCAGCAGTCCCCGGTGGGGACAGGGGAACACCGGGGAGCTGTTTTTT.

V usage is TRBV5-1 and J usage is TRBJ2-3; 7 bases agree with TRBD1. The V gene end was trimmed by 4 bases and the J gene end by 3 bases; junction bases not matched to a gene: 11. Germline lookup yields CDR1 SGHRS and CDR2 YFSETQ. CDR3 length equals 16 residues. In nucleotides, the CDR3 is TGCGCCAGCAGCCCGGGTAGGGGACAGCAAACAGATACGCAGTATTTT. This translates into CASSPGRGQQTDTQYF.

The CDR3 DNA reads as TGTGCCAGCTCACCACGGGAAACAGGGGGCACAGATACGCAGTATTTT. Its protein product is CASSPRETGGTDTQYF. The chain combines TRBV18 with TRBJ2-3; TRBD1 agrees at 7 bases. The CDR3 extends over 16 amino acids. Trimming removed 1 base from V and 1 base from J; junction bases left unmatched: 5. CDR1 is KGHSH, CDR2 LQKENI, per germline.

V is TRBV4-3 and J is TRBJ2-2; TRBD2 matches at 8 bases. In germline, CDR1 is LGHNA, CDR2 YSLEER. The trim removed 0 bases at V and 7 bases at J, leaving 10 bases unmatched. The CDR3 totals 17 residues. CDR3 protein: CASSQEASGRGSGELFF. The CDR3 DNA reads as TGCGCCAGCAGCCAAGAAGCCAGCGGGAGAGGTAGCGGGGAGCTGTTTTTT.